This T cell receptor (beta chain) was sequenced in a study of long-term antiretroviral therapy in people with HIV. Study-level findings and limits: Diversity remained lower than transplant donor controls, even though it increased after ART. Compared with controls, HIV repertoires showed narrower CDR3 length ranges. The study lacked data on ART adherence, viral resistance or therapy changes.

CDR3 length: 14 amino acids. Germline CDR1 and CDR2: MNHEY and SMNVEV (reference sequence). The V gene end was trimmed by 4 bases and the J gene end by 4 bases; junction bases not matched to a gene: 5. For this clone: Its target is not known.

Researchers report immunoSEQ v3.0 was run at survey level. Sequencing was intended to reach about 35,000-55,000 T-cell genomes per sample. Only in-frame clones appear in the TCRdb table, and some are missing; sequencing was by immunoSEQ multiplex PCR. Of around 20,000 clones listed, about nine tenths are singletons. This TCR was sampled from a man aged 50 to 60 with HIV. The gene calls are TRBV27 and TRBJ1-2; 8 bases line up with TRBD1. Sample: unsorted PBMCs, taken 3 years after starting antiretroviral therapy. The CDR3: CASSSTGDSYGYTF. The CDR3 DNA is TGTGCCAGCAGTTCGACAGGGGACAGCTATGGCTACACCTTC.